This is a list of T cell receptor beta chains from one sample in a study of post-analysis software for immune sequencing data. TCRdb reprocessed the PCR reads with MiXCR, giving one entry per CDR3 protein. The sample holds about 770,000 distinct CDR3 sequences, more than 45% seen once. Sequenced sample: blood. The receptors here all came from a girl aged 5 to 17 with multiple sclerosis. Both conserved end residues are part of each CDR3. Only part of the rows carry a size: once, few, many, or a class if the clone is expanded.

TRBJ2-7 few TRBV27 CASSTDNSYEQYF
TRBJ2-2 few TRBV16 CASSQLTGTGELFF
TRBJ2-3 . TRBV4-1 CASSQDLAGDTQYF
TRBJ2-5 . TRBV5-6 CASSLWQASATQYF
TRBJ2-1 . TRBV5-1 CASSLVPGTYNEQFF
TRBJ1-2 once TRBV12-3/TRBV12-4 CASNLSPGTISGHTF
TRBJ1-2 . TRBV12-3/TRBV12-4 CASSLASAGGDGYTF
TRBJ2-7 few TRBV2 CASSEWDRGSYEQYF
TRBJ2-1 . TRBV7-9 CASSLVGGPDEQFF
. . TRBV10-3 CAVRGTDGNPYEQYF
TRBJ1-4 . TRBV7-9 CASSPGTVGEKLFF
TRBJ2-3 . TRBV7-2 CASSLSRGGSDTQYF
TRBJ2-5 many TRBV5-5 CASSTNPGRAQETQYF
TRBJ2-1 . TRBV6-4 CASSPMRGNEQFF
TRBJ1-2 . TRBV20-1 CSAGEEPLSRYTF
TRBJ2-1 . TRBV12-3/TRBV12-4 CASSPRTGSRDEQFF
TRBJ1-2 . TRBV7-3 CASSPSHGGAYGYTF
TRBJ2-2 . TRBV7-2 CASSLIGGGRTGELFF
TRBJ2-3 . TRBV7-3 CASSLRGSGSIDTQYF
TRBJ2-6 few TRBV14 CASSHRGLGSGANVLTF
TRBJ1-6 few TRBV12-3/TRBV12-4 CASNQGRYNSPLHF
TRBJ2-4 . TRBV7-8 CASSLDRGKNIQYF
TRBJ1-1 few TRBV7-6 CASSLELESTEAFF
TRBJ2-5 . TRBV12-3/TRBV12-4 CASSLWASGNSETQYF
TRBJ2-2 . TRBV6-1 CASSEIRGRTGELFF
TRBJ2-3 . TRBV4-1 CASSQQRALSDTQYF
TRBJ2-5 few TRBV12-3/TRBV12-4 CASSWTPLEQETQYF
. few TRBV5-6 CASIPSGTGTYEQYF
TRBJ2-7 . TRBV20-1 CSVFSGGTYEQYF
TRBJ1-5 once TRBV4-3 CASSQDGTAHQPQHF
TRBJ2-3 . TRBV12-3/TRBV12-4 CASSFMTSVGDTQYF
TRBJ1-1 . TRBV29-1 CSVEGDTNTEAFF
TRBJ2-1 . TRBV5-1 CASSLAATYNEQFF
TRBJ2-1 once TRBV7-9 CASSLGGVGYNEQFF
TRBJ2-5 few TRBV12-3/TRBV12-4 CASSPGTEGTQYF
TRBJ2-7 . TRBV20-1 CSARDRVEEQYF
TRBJ2-5 . TRBV2 CASSAFRRETQYF
TRBJ2-3 . TRBV27 CASSFGAQGTQYF
TRBJ1-2 few TRBV27 CASSSEDRENGYTF
TRBJ2-1 . TRBV7-8 CASRPYGLAGANNEQFF
TRBJ2-1 . TRBV12-3/TRBV12-4 CASSPSPSGIYNEQFF
TRBJ2-7 few TRBV7-9 CASSYAGDDYEQYF
TRBJ2-1 few TRBV11-2 CANSPSGGSYEQFF
TRBJ2-1 . TRBV6-2/TRBV6-3 CASSYDGISSYNEQFF
TRBJ2-7 . TRBV5-5 CASSLVRQGGSYEQYF
TRBJ2-7 . TRBV12-3/TRBV12-4 CASTPSGPTSYEQYF
TRBJ2-7 . TRBV5-1 CASSLARDMAYEQYF
TRBJ1-2 few TRBV2 CATAVEIRYGYTF
TRBJ2-7 . TRBV27 CASSLGYRYEQYF
TRBJ2-1 . TRBV12-3/TRBV12-4 CASSPPGNAEQFF